The clone carrying this T cell receptor beta chain was seen once. The antigen is not known. PCR employed 60 Vbeta and 13 Jbeta primers. Some clones are missing from TCRdb's copy, which holds only in-frame ones; the method was immunoSEQ multiplex PCR. This sample carries over 150,000 clones, more than 60% of them seen once, and the ten largest clones take 3% to 3.5%. This CDR3 spans 17 amino acids. These data are taken from a study of cytomegalovirus exposure and HLA in healthy donors. Overall study results and limits: Later, TCR association rates were found to vary by HLA locus, highest for DRB1 and lowest for HLA-C.

Specimen: PBMCs. The chain employs TRBV12-2 and TRBJ2-7; TRBD2, the table's D call, was not compared with the DNA. TRBV12-2 is a documented pseudogene. The TCR sequence derives from a woman aged 50 to 65 in good health and CMV-seropositive. CDR3 sequence: CASRLPLPGLGAHEQYF. The CDR3 coding sequence is TGTGCAAGTCGCTTACCCCTTCCGGGACTAGGAGCTCACGAGCAGTACTTC.